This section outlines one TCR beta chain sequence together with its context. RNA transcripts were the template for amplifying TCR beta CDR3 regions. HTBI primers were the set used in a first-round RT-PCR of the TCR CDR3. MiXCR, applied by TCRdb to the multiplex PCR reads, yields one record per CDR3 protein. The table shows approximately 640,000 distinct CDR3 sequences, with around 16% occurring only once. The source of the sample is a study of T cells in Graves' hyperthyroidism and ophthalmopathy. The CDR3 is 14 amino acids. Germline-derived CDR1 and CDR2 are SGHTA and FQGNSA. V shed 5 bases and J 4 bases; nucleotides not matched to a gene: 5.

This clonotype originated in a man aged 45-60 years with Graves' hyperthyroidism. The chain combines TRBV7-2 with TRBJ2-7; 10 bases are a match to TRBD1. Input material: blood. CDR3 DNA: TGTGCCAGCAGCCGAGACAGGGGGCGGTACGAGCAGTACTTC. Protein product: CASSRDRGRYEQYF.